This section outlines one T cell receptor (beta chain) sequence together with its context. No antigen is known for it. Germline values: CDR1 LNHDA, CDR2 SQIVND (reference sequence). This CDR3 contains 12 residues. The V and J ends lost 3 bases and 6 bases respectively, with 6 bases between them. The source of the sample is a study of T cell therapy after organ transplantation. Notes on the study in general: Lower pretherapy CD8 clonality went with larger post-therapy fold change. Few nonresponder expansions may reflect low coverage from poor CD8+ yield.

TCRdb's copy holds only in-frame clones and misses some; the assay was immunoSEQ multiplex PCR. The repertoire holds 20,000 or so clones, with 84% as singletons. Documented time point: 20-29 weeks after completion of therapy. The V and J genes are TRBV19 and TRBJ1-5; D is undetermined. Specimen: CD8+ T cells from blood, collected after autologous CMV-specific T cell therapy. This clonotype originated in a human patient who had received a solid organ transplant and had CMV disease. Among the T cells, some may be from the graft donor. Here the CDR3 reads CASSIGFQPQHF. The CDR3 DNA sequence: TGTGCCAGTAGTATTGGGTTTCAGCCCCAGCATTTT.